Shown below are 25 T cell receptor beta chains from a single sample sequenced in a study of shared clonotypes between healthy human individuals. The naive CD8 subset, CD45RO-negative cells positively selected for CCR7, excluded terminally differentiated effector memory CD45RA+ cells. Using immunoSEQ multiplex PCR, the repertoire was profiled, and TCRdb retains in-frame clones only, with some absent. The sample records about 2,100,000 clones, more than 85% being singletons. Sequencing was done on a sample of naive CD8+ T cells from PBMCs. Receptors were obtained from a man between 18 and 29 years old in good health. Some clones in this sample may be carry-over from other donors' samples.

Points on this clone: Other DNA sequences from this sample encode an identical CDR3 as well. This rearrangement joins TRBV9 to TRBJ2-3; TRBD2 might be the D (6 bases). This CDR3 contains 14 residues. From germline, CDR1 is SGDLS and CDR2 YYNGEE. The V end lost 0 bases, the J end lost 6 bases, and 11 bases lay between the germline ends. For the CDR3, the DNA is TGTGCCAGCAGCGTAGATGGGGAGGAGGATACGCAGTATTTT. Amino acids: CASSVDGEEDTQYF.

The rearrangement links TRBV27 to TRBJ2-7; tentatively, D is TRBD1 (6 bases). The CDR3 has 14 residues. Germline assignment: CDR1 MNHEY and CDR2 SMNVEV (reference sequence). The V end lost 2 bases, the J end lost 0 bases, and 8 bases lay between the germline ends. CDR3 DNA: TGTGCCAGCAGTTTAGGGGGCCCCTCCTACGAGCAGTACTTC. It yields the protein CASSLGGPSYEQYF.

This clone appeared a few times. V is TRBV15 and J is TRBJ1-2, with 8 bases aligning to TRBD1. Trimming took 3 bases from V and 8 from J; bases not matched to a gene: 11. The CDR3 covers 15 residues. CDR1 LNHNV and CDR2 YYDKDF come from the germline V gene (reference sequence). CDR3 loop: CATSSSDRVSFGYTF. CDR3 nucleotides: TGTGCCACCAGCAGCTCGGACAGGGTTTCATTCGGCTACACCTTC.

The V and J genes are TRBV2 and TRBJ1-5; D possibly corresponds to TRBD1 (5 bases). This CDR3 has 15 residues. V shed 6 bases and J shed 7 bases, with 19 bases lying between them. CDR1 and CDR2 from the germline V gene are SNHLY and FYNNEI. The CDR3 coding sequence is TGTGCCAGCAGAGGATGGGGGAATCCTGGGCAGCCCCAGCATTTT. Translation: CASRGWGNPGQPQHF.

This chain joins TRBV5-6 and TRBJ2-1; D remains unclear. This CDR3 contains 14 residues. CDR1 is SGHDT and CDR2 is YYEEEE in the germline V gene. The V end lost 5 bases, the J end lost 4 bases, and 13 bases lay between the germline ends. This CDR3 is CASRDLVAYNEQFF. In DNA, the CDR3 is TGTGCCAGCAGGGATCTAGTCGCTTACAATGAGCAGTTCTTC.

This rearrangement joins TRBV9 to TRBJ2-5, with 12 bases that match TRBD2. With V trimmed by 3 bases and J by 0 bases, 12 bases remained unmatched. Germline loops: CDR1 SGDLS, CDR2 YYNGEE. CDR3 size: 19 residues. The chain's CDR3 is CASSGYRAGTSGYQETQYF. Written as DNA, the CDR3 is TGTGCCAGCAGCGGGTACCGGGCCGGGACTAGCGGGTACCAAGAGACCCAGTACTTC.

V gene TRBV11-3 combines with J gene TRBJ1-1; D is unclear. The CDR3 consists of 12 residues. The V end lost 3 bases, the J end lost 2 bases, and 4 bases lay between the germline ends. CDR1 and CDR2 (germline): SGHNT, YENEEA. The CDR3 spells CASSFDNTEAFF. CDR3 in DNA: TGTGCCAGCAGCTTCGATAACACTGAAGCTTTCTTT.

V gene TRBV10-2 combines with J gene TRBJ2-3; D might be TRBD2 (6 bases). Trimming shortened V by 2 bases and J by 2 bases, and 11 bases separated the two germline ends. Germline V gene data show CDR1 as WSHSY and CDR2 as SAAADI. This CDR3 has 15 residues. The CDR3 reads CASSERASATDTQYF. CDR3 DNA: TGCGCCAGCAGTGAGCGGGCTAGCGCCACAGATACGCAGTATTTT.

The rearrangement joins TRBV5-8 to TRBJ2-7; 12 bases match TRBD2. The germline gives CDR1 SGHTS, CDR2 YDEGEE. The CDR3 sequence is 18 residues long. J gave up 2 bases and V 3 bases, and 12 bases lay outside the gene matches. Written as DNA, the CDR3 is TGTGCCAGCAGCTCCCCCGCCTTTCTAGCGGGAGGGCCCTACGAGCAGTACTTC. It specifies CASSSPAFLAGGPYEQYF.

The gene calls are TRBV4-3 and TRBJ2-1; 12 positions match TRBD2. The J segment lost 5 bases and the V segment lost 4 bases, leaving 9 bases of the junction unmatched. The CDR3 is made up of 17 amino acids. Germline loops: CDR1 LGHNA, CDR2 YSLEER. The CDR3 nucleotides are TGCGCCAGCAGCCGGGCCGGACTAGCGGGACGAGACAATGAGCAGTTCTTC. Protein product: CASSRAGLAGRDNEQFF.

This clone has only a few counts. The V call is TRBV11-2, the J call TRBJ2-1; perhaps D is TRBD1 or TRBD2 (5 bases each). V was trimmed by 5 bases and J by 4 bases, leaving 15 bases between them. CDR1 and CDR2 from the germline V gene are SGHAT and FQNNGV. This CDR3 is built from 15 residues. CDR3 protein: CASSNTQRTYNEQFF. The CDR3 DNA is TGTGCCAGCAGCAACACTCAGCGGACATACAATGAGCAGTTCTTC. The whole variable domain, remainder taken from reference TRBV11-2 and TRBJ2-1, is EAGVAQSPRYKIIEKRQSVAFWCNPISGHATLYWYQQILGQGPKLLIQFQNNGVVDDSQLPKDRFSAERLKGVDSTLKIQPAKLEDSAVYLCASSNTQRTYNEQFFGPGTRLTVL.

The chain is built from TRBV30 and TRBJ2-7; 7 bases fit TRBD2. Germline loops: CDR1 GTSNPN, CDR2 SVGIG (reference sequence). V trimming: 0 bases; J trimming: 0 bases; junction bases outside the gene matches: 8. The CDR3 is 16 amino acids. The CDR3, as DNA: TGTGCCTGGAGTGTATCACTAGCGACCAGCTCCTACGAGCAGTACTTC. This codes for CAWSVSLATSSYEQYF.

The V and J genes are TRBV7-2 and TRBJ1-6, with 8 bases matching TRBD1. The germline V gene encodes CDR1 SGHTA and CDR2 FQGNSA. Trimming cost V 1 base and J 8 bases; bases outside gene matches: 4. The length of the CDR3 is 15 residues. CDR3 sequence: CASSLGQGADSPLHF. The CDR3 DNA follows: TGTGCCAGCAGCTTAGGGCAGGGGGCAGATTCACCCCTCCACTTT.

This clone was counted a single time. This sequence joins TRBV28 and TRBJ1-5; TRBD1 matches at 7 bases. The CDR3 has 13 residues. Unmatched junction bases numbered 6, after V lost 7 bases and J lost 6 bases. CDR1 and CDR2 (germline): MDHEN, SYDVKM. This CDR3 is CASIHTGVQPQHF. CDR3 nucleotides: TGTGCCAGCATTCATACAGGGGTTCAGCCCCAGCATTTT.

This rearrangement joins TRBV28 to TRBJ1-2; D is possibly TRBD1 (6 bases). The CDR3 totals 15 residues. V was clipped by 3 bases and J by 5 bases, with 16 bases between them. Germline-derived CDR1 and CDR2 are MDHEN and SYDVKM. The DNA of the CDR3 is TGTGCCAGCAGTTTGGACAGCGGGACGGAATATGGCTACACCTTC. It codes for CASSLDSGTEYGYTF.

The chain employs TRBV27 and TRBJ2-3, with 8 positions matching TRBD2. Germline CDR1 reads MNHEY; CDR2 reads SMNVEV (reference sequence). The trim removed 6 bases at V and 0 bases at J, leaving 2 bases unmatched. The length of the CDR3 is 14 residues. In DNA, the CDR3 is TGTGCCAGCAGGACTAGCGCTAGCACAGATACGCAGTATTTT. Amino acid sequence: CASRTSASTDTQYF.

The chain combines TRBV5-1 with TRBJ2-3; 11 bases are shared with TRBD2. Losses at the gene ends were 5 bases for V and 1 base for J; bases not matched to a gene: 12. The length of the CDR3 is 18 residues. Looked up from germline, CDR1 is SGHRS and CDR2 is YFSETQ. DNA of the CDR3: TGCGCCAGCAGACCCTCAATAGCGGGAGGGCCCCGCACAGATACGCAGTATTTT. It codes for CASRPSIAGGPRTDTQYF.

The chain recombines TRBV30 with TRBJ2-5; unclear D gene. The DNA end is a closer match to TRBJ2-7, so the J assignment may be wrong. Germline CDR1 GTSNPN, CDR2 SVGIG (reference sequence). The CDR3 sequence is 15 residues long. Here the CDR3 reads CAWRGIKELSYEQYF. The CDR3 nucleotides are TGTGCCTGGAGAGGAATTAAGGAACTTTCCTACGAGCAGTACTTC.

The V and J genes are TRBV9 and TRBJ2-7; TRBD2 matches 10 bases. The germline CDR1 and CDR2 sequences are SGDLS and YYNGEE. There are 14 residues in the CDR3. Trimming at V came to 4 bases and at J to 4 bases, leaving 5 bases not matched to a gene. The CDR3 region is CASSLGTSEYEQYF. CDR3 in DNA: TGTGCCAGCAGCCTCGGGACTAGCGAATACGAGCAGTACTTC.

This clone appeared a single time. The chain recombines TRBV28 with TRBJ1-2; TRBD1 is a possible D gene (5 bases). CDR3 length: 14 residues. V was shortened by 6 bases and J by 4 bases, with 15 bases between the two germline ends. Germline values: CDR1 MDHEN, CDR2 SYDVKM. The CDR3 loop is CASSLPTGVYGYTF. The CDR3 DNA reads as TGTGCCAGCAGCCTCCCGACGGGGGTCTATGGCTACACCTTC.

This clone was counted once. The chain links TRBV7-8 to TRBJ2-1; D gene unclear. V was cut by 1 base and J by 3 bases, with 4 bases left in between. The germline CDR1 and CDR2 sequences are SGHVS and FQNEAQ. This CDR3 is 13 amino acids long. CDR3 in DNA: TGTGCCAGCAGCTTAGAGGTCTACAATGAGCAGTTCTTC. Amino acid sequence: CASSLEVYNEQFF.

The genes are TRBV28 and TRBJ2-2, with D unclear. Germline V gene sequence: CDR1 MDHEN, CDR2 SYDVKM. V lost 4 bases and J lost 8, with 14 bases in between. The CDR3 runs 14 residues. Here the CDR3 DNA reads TGTGCCAGCAGTTCCCGTTGGGCACCGGGGGAGCTGTTTTTT. Translated, it gives CASSSRWAPGELFF. Full variable domain (missing parts from reference TRBV28 and TRBJ2-2): DVKVTQSSRYLVKRTGEKVFLECVQDMDHENMFWYRQDPGLGLRLIYFSYDVKMKEKGDIPEGYSVSREKKERFSLILESASTNQTSMYLCASSSRWAPGELFFGEGSRLTVL.

This clone was counted once. The chain is built from TRBV7-2 and TRBJ2-7; TRBD1 aligns across 10 bases. The CDR3 contains 16 residues. V was pared by 3 bases and J by 3 bases, with 8 bases of the junction left unmatched. The V gene's germline CDR1 is SGHTA and CDR2 FQGNSA. Written as DNA, the CDR3 is TGTGCCAGCAGCTTGAAGTTCGGACAGGGGGTCTACGAGCAGTACTTC. Its translation is CASSLKFGQGVYEQYF.

This rearrangement joins TRBV19 to TRBJ1-1; 7 bases align to TRBD1. The CDR3 consists of 16 residues. Germline-derived CDR1 and CDR2 are LNHDA and SQIVND (reference sequence). V dropped 9 bases and J dropped 4; count of bases not matched to a gene: 17. The CDR3 reads CASRRQGKKGLTEAFF. The CDR3 DNA reads as TGTGCCAGCAGACGACAGGGAAAGAAGGGACTCACTGAAGCTTTCTTT.

This rearrangement joins TRBV27 to TRBJ1-4, with TRBD1 as a possible D gene (5 bases). The germline CDR1 and CDR2 sequences are MNHEY and SMNVEV (reference sequence). V lost 7 bases and J lost 3, with 12 bases in between. The CDR3 runs 14 residues. The CDR3 region is CASTQRGSNEKLFF. The CDR3 DNA sequence: TGTGCCAGCACCCAGCGGGGGTCTAATGAAAAACTGTTTTTT.